One sample yielded the 8 T cell receptor beta chains listed below, sequenced in a study of T-cell reconstitution after alpha-beta-depleted transplantation in children. For TCRbeta, the library was prepared with unique molecular identifiers. TCRdb passed the PCR reads through MiXCR, listing each CDR3 protein once. The sample includes roughly 500,000 distinct CDR3 sequences, about 31% of them seen just once. The sample consisted of PBMCs from the stem cell graft donor, taken from the stem cell graft. The source of these receptors is a human donor who donated a stem cell graft to a child with aplastic anemia.

The chain combines TRBV24-1 with TRBJ1-3, with D unclear. Trimming pared 5 bases from V and 2 bases from J, leaving 6 bases between. Germline CDR1 is KGHDR and CDR2 is SFDVKD. The CDR3 is 13 amino acids. The CDR3 reads CATSATAGNTIYF. Written as DNA, the CDR3 is TGTGCCACCAGTGCCACAGCTGGAAACACCATATATTTT.

The genes are TRBV7-8 and TRBJ2-3; 10 nucleotides agree with TRBD2. The CDR3 loop spans 17 amino acids. The V gene's germline CDR1 is SGHVS and CDR2 FQNEAQ. V gave up 6 bases and J gave up 4 bases; unmatched junction bases: 13. This CDR3 reads CASSLAGLAGESDTQYF. The DNA of the CDR3 is TGTGCCAGCAGTTTGGCGGGGCTAGCGGGAGAGTCAGATACGCAGTATTTT.

V and J are TRBV29-1 and TRBJ2-5; possible D gene TRBD1, 6 bases. The germline V gene encodes CDR1 SQVTM and CDR2 ANQGSEA. There are 12 residues in the CDR3. Trimming stripped 2 bases from V and 2 bases from J, with 6 bases between. CDR3 loop: CSVEQGQETQYF. CDR3 bases: TGCAGCGTTGAACAGGGGCAAGAGACCCAGTACTTC.

V is TRBV24-1 and J is TRBJ2-3; 11 positions agree with TRBD2. This CDR3 has 16 residues. From germline, CDR1 is KGHDR and CDR2 SFDVKD. Unmatched junction bases numbered 3, after V lost 3 bases and J lost 2 bases. CDR3 bases: TGTGCCACCAGTGATCGACTAGCGGGACACACAGATACGCAGTATTTT. Its protein is CATSDRLAGHTDTQYF.

CDR3 sequence reads: CASSLPGNYGYTF. CDR3 nucleotides: TGTGCCAGCAGTTTACCAGGGAACTATGGCTACACCTTC. V is TRBV12-3 or TRBV12-4 and J is TRBJ1-2; possibly TRBD1 for D (5 bases). This CDR3 has 13 residues. Trimming took 2 bases from V and 2 from J, leaving 6 bases between them.

The sample holds one count of this clonotype. The V and J genes are TRBV24-1 and TRBJ2-1, with 8 bases fitting TRBD2. Losses at the gene ends were 4 bases for V and 10 bases for J; bases not matched to a gene: 11. This CDR3 region has 15 residues. Germline assignment: CDR1 KGHDR and CDR2 SFDVKD. The CDR3 loop reads CATSDPRAGGREQFF. As DNA, the CDR3 is TGTGCCACCAGTGACCCCCGGGCGGGAGGAAGGGAGCAGTTCTTC.

This clonotype has at least ten counts. The V and J genes are TRBV29-1 and TRBJ1-1; 9 nucleotides agree with TRBD1. CDR3 size: 10 residues. V shed 5 bases and J 11 bases; nucleotides not matched to a gene: 3. CDR1 SQVTM and CDR2 ANQGSEA come from the germline V gene. The CDR3 DNA follows: TGCAGCGTTCACAGGGGGCACGCTTTCTTT. This translates into CSVHRGHAFF.

The chain combines TRBV30 with TRBJ2-7, with D maybe TRBD1 (6 bases). With 1 base removed from V and 3 bases from J, the gap between germline ends came to 13 bases. This CDR3 region has 14 residues. Germline V lookup: CDR1 GTSNPN, CDR2 SVGIG (reference sequence). The CDR3 loop is CAWSDRVPSYEQYF. The CDR3 coding sequence is TGTGCCTGGAGTGACAGGGTCCCTAGCTACGAGCAGTACTTC.